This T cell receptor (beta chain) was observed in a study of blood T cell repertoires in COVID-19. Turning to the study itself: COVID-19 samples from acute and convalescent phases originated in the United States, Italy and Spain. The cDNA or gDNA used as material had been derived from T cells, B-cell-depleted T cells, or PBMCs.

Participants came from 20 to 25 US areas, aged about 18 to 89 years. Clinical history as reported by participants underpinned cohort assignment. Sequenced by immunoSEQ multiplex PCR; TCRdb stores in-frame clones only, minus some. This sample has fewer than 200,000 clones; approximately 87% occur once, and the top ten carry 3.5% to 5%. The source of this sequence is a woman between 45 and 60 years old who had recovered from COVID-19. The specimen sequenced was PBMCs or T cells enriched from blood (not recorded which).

CDR3 loop: CASSQPTGVGAFF. Written as DNA, the CDR3 is TGTGCCAGCTCACAACCGACAGGGGTTGGAGCTTTCTTT. The chain combines TRBV18 with TRBJ1-1, with 8 nucleotides matching TRBD1. CDR1 and CDR2 from the germline V gene are KGHSH and LQKENI. Trimming cost V 4 bases and J 10 bases; bases outside gene matches: 8. CDR3 length: 13 amino acids.